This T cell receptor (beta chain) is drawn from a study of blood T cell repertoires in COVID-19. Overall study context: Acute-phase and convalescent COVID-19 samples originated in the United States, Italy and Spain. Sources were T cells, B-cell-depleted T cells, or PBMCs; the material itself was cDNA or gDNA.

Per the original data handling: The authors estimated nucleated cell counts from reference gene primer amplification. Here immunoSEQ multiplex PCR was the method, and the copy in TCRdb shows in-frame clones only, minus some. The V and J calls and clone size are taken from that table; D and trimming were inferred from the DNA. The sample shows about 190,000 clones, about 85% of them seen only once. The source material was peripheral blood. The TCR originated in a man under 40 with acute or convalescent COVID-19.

CDR3 sequence (DNA): TGTGCCAGTAGTCTTAATAGCAATCAGCCCCAGCATTTT. Its translation is CASSLNSNQPQHF. The J gene is TRBJ1-5, the V gene TRBV19; D unclear. CDR3 size: 13 residues. Germline V lookup: CDR1 LNHDA, CDR2 SQIVND (reference sequence). With 5 bases removed from V and 0 bases from J, the gap between germline ends came to 5 bases.